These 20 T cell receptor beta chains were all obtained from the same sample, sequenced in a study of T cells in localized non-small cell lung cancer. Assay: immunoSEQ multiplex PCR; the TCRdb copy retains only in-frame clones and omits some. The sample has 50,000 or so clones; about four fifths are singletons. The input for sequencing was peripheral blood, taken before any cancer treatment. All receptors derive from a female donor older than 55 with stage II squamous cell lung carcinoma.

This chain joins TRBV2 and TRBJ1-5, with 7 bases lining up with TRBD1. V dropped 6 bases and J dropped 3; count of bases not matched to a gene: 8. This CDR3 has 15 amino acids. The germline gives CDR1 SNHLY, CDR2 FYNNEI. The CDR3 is CASSRDRHSNQPQHF. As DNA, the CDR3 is TGTGCCAGCAGCCGGGACAGACATTCCAATCAGCCCCAGCATTTT.

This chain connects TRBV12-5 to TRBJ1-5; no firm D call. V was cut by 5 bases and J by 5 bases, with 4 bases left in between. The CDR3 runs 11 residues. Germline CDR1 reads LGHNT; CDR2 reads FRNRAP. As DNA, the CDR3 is TGTGCTAGTGGTGGCGATCAGCCCCAGCATTTT. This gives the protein CASGGDQPQHF.

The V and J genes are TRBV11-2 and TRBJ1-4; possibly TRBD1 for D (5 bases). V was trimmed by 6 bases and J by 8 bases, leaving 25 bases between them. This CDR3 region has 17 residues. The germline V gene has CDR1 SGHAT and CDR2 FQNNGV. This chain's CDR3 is CASSPTTAGRKGEKLFF. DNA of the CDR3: TGTGCCAGCAGTCCTACTACAGCAGGGCGTAAGGGGGAAAAACTGTTTTTT.

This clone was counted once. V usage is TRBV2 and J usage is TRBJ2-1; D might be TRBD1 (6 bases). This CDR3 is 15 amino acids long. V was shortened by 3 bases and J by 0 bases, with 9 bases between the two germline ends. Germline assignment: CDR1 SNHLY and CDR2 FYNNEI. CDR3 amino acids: CASSDDRFSYNEQFF. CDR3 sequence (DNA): TGTGCCAGCAGTGACGACAGGTTCTCCTACAATGAGCAGTTCTTC.

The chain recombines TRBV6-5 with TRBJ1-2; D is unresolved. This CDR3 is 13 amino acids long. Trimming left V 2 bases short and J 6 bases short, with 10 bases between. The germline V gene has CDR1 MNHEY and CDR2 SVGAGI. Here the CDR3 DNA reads TGTGCCAGCAGTTACGGGCGGAAACATGGCTACACCTTC. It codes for CASSYGRKHGYTF.

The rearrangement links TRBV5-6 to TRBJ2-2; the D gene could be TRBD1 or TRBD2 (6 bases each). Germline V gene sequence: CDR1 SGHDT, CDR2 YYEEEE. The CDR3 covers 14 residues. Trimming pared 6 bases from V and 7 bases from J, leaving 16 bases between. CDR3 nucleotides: TGTGCCAGCAAATTATCGGGGGCAGGCGGGGAGCTGTTTTTT. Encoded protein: CASKLSGAGGELFF.

CDR3: CASSPGRWNTEAFF. In nucleotides, the CDR3 is TGTGCCAGCAGCCCAGGACGGTGGAACACTGAAGCTTTCTTT. V usage is TRBV11-2 and J usage is TRBJ1-1, with D uncertain. Germline V gene lookup returns CDR1 SGHAT and CDR2 FQNNGV. The CDR3 is 14 amino acids. V dropped 5 bases and J dropped 1 base, with 11 bases sitting between them.

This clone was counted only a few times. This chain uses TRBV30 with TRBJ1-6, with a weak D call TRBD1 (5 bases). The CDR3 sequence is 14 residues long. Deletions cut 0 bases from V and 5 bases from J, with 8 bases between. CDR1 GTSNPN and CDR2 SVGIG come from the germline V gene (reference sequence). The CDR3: CAWSVVRDNSPLHF. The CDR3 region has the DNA TGTGCCTGGAGTGTAGTCAGGGATAATTCACCCCTCCACTTT.

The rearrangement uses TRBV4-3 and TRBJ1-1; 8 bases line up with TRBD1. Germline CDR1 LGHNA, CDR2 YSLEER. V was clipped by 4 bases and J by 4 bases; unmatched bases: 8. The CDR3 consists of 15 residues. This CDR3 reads CASSRNRGGTTEAFF. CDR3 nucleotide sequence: TGCGCCAGCAGCCGGAACAGGGGGGGAACCACTGAAGCTTTCTTT.

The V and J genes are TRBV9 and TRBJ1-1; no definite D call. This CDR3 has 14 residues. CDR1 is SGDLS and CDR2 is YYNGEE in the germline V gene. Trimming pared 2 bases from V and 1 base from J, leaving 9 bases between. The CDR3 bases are TGTGCCAGCAGCGTGGATCTTGGGAACACTGAAGCTTTCTTT. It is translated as CASSVDLGNTEAFF.

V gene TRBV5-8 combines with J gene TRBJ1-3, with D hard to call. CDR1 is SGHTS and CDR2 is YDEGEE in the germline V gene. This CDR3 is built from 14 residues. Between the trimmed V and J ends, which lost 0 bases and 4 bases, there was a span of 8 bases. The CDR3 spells CASSLGALGNTIYF. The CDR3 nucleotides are TGTGCCAGCAGCTTGGGTGCGCTCGGAAACACCATATATTTT.

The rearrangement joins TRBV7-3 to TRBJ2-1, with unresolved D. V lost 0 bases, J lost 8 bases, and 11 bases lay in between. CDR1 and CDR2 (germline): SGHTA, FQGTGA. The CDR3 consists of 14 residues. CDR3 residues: CASSLTSVDHEQFF. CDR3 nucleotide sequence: TGTGCCAGCAGCTTAACTTCGGTAGACCATGAGCAGTTCTTC. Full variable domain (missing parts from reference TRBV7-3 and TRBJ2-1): GAGVSQTPSNKVTEKGKYVELRCDPISGHTALYWYRQSLGQGPEFLIYFQGTGAADDSGLPNDRFFAVRPEGSVSTLKIQRTERGDSAVYLCASSLTSVDHEQFFGPGTRLTVL.

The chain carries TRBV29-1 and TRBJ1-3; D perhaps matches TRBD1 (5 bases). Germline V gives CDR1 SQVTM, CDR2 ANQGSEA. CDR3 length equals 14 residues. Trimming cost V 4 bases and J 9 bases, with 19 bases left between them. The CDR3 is CSVGGAGRSGTIYF. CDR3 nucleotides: TGCAGCGTTGGTGGGGCAGGGAGGTCCGGCACCATATATTTT.

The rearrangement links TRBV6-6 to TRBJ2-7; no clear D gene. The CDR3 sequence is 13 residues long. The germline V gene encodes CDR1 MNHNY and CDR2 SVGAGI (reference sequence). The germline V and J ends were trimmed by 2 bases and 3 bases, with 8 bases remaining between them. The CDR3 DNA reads TGTGCCAGCAGTTACAGGTACGGCTACGAGCAGTACTTC. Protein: CASSYRYGYEQYF.

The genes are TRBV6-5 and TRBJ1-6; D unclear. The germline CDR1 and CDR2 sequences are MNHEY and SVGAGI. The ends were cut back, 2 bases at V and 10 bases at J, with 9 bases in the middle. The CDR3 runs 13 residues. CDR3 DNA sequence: TGTGCCAGCAGTTACGACGGGCCATCACCCCTCCACTTT. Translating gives CASSYDGPSPLHF.

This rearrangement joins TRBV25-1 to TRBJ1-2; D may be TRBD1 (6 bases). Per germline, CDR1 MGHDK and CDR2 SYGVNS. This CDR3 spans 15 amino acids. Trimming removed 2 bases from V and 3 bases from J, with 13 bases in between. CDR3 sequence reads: CASSEGGGRHYGYTF. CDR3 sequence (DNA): TGTGCCAGCAGTGAAGGAGGGGGTAGACACTATGGCTACACCTTC.

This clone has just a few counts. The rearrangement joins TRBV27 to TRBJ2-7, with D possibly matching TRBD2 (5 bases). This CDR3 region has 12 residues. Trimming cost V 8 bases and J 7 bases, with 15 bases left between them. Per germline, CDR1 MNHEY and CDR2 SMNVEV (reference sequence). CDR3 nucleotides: TGTGCCAGCGCCTCCTTCGGGGAAGAGCAGTACTTC. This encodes CASASFGEEQYF.

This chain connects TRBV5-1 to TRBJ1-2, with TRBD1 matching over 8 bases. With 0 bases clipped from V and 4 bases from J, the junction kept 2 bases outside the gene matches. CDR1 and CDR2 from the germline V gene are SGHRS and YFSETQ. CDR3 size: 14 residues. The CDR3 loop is CASSLGTGPYGYTF. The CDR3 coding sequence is TGCGCCAGCAGCTTGGGGACAGGGCCCTATGGCTACACCTTC.

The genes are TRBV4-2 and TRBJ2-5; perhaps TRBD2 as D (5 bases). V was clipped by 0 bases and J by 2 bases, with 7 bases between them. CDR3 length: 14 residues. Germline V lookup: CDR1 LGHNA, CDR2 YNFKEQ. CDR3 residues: CASSQDRGQETQYF. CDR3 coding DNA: TGTGCCAGCAGCCAAGATCGGGGTCAAGAGACCCAGTACTTC.

CDR3: CASMAGQFYGYTF. The CDR3 DNA follows: TGTGCCAGCATGGCGGGACAGTTCTATGGCTACACCTTC. The chain combines TRBV28 with TRBJ1-2, with 7 bases that match TRBD1. J was trimmed by 4 bases and V by 7 bases; bases with no gene match: 6. The CDR3 extends over 13 amino acids. Germline CDR1 reads MDHEN; CDR2 reads SYDVKM.